Here is one TCR beta chain with its context. The sample comes from a study of CD8+ T cells in alopecia areata. Looking at the study overall: The percentage of affected scalp area served as the score of severity for treated patients.

Following RNA extraction, reverse transcription yielded cDNA that acted as the sequencing template. TCRdb keeps only in-frame clones here, not all; method: immunoSEQ multiplex PCR. The repertoire has nearly 200,000 clones, nearly 60% of them found once; the top ten carry 5.5% to 6%. V was clipped by 2 bases and J by 2 bases, with 12 bases between them. The germline V gene encodes CDR1 SGHTA and CDR2 FQGNSA. The CDR3 length is 15 residues. The treatment here: oral pan-JAK inhibitor, 5-10 mg twice daily. This TCR was sampled from a human donor with alopecia areata. The chain is built from TRBV7-2 and TRBJ2-5; weak D call: TRBD1 (5 bases). The specimen comprised CD4+ T cells sorted from blood, sampled at week 24, from a patient treated with tofacitinib. CDR3: CASSLQGSLQETQYF. CDR3 nucleotides: TGTGCCAGCAGCTTACAGGGAAGCTTACAAGAGACCCAGTACTTC. The full variable domain, rest sourced from reference TRBV7-2 and TRBJ2-5, is GAGVSQSPSNKVTEKGKDVELRCDPISGHTALYWYRQSLGQGLEFLIYFQGNSAPDKSGLPSDRFSAERTGGSVSTLTIQRTQQEDSAVYLCASSLQGSLQETQYFGPGTRLLVL.